The entry that follows covers one T cell receptor beta chain sequence. Its binding antigen is unknown. The input lacks base qualities; no much larger clone sits a single base away. This record belongs to a study of prognosis after radiotherapy for stage I lung cancer (dated by TCRdb to about 2021). Regarding the study in general: Between early 2018 and early 2019, some 20 patients with stage I NSCLC were enrolled in Nanjing, China. Oligometastatic NSCLC after surgical resection of the primary tumor was present in four or five patients, while newly diagnosed primary stage I lung tumors were present in over 13. Every patient was deemed medically inoperable, 12 to 13 because of comorbidities and over five because they refused surgery. The cohort included more than 10 men and 5 or 6 women, with a median age of approximately 74 years and a range of about 53 to 95 years. Tumor histology was squamous cell carcinoma in more than 5 patients and adenocarcinoma in twelve. SBRT was given in 3 to 5 fractions with a biologically effective dose of at least 100 Gy, using image-guided IMRT or VMAT. SBRT was not combined with any concurrent therapy in any patient. Distant metastases were developed by four of the 19 patients after SBRT, at a median of 7 months, whereas no significant progression was observed in the other 15 patients. Peripheral blood TCR beta repertoires were profiled in stage I NSCLC patients before and after stereotactic body radiotherapy, and the study then linked these repertoires to distant failure. The study took one blood sample before SBRT and one after SBRT from each of around 20 patients and sequenced all 40 or so samples.

General conclusions and limits of the study: A decrease in unique TCR clone counts was observed after SBRT (median 10,088 before versus about 7,200 after; Wilcoxon paired P=0.011). Post-SBRT Shannon entropy and its change from baseline were lower in patients who developed distant metastases; baseline Shannon entropy was not associated with metastases. Whether the expanded TCR clones were tumor-specific was not determined. The small cohort and short follow-up limited the study, so independent validation of the findings is needed. Differences by metastasis status were reportedly seen in TRBV and TRBJ usage frequencies, involving two V genes at baseline and, after SBRT, several V genes and two J genes. No adjustment for multiple comparisons was applied to any of the reported P values.

Two rounds of multiplex PCR were used to amplify the TCR beta CDR3 region from genomic DNA. The first PCR round used primers specific to each TRBV and TRBJ gene, and the primer sequences were filed in Chinese patent CN105087789A. Universal primers were used in the second round of PCR. The Roche High Pure PCR Template Preparation Kit was used to extract genomic DNA from frozen PBMCs. An Illumina HiSeq 3000 was used to sequence the libraries paired-end with 151 bp reads. Per the original workflow: CutAdapt was used to discard raw reads that did not contain the multiplex PCR primer sequences. PEAR was used to merge high-quality paired reads into contigs. By alignment to reference sequences, MiXCR assigned TRB V, D and J gene segments to each contig. To remove sequencing errors, CDR3 sequences were clustered according to base quality and sequence similarity. Shannon entropy, normalized by the natural log of the productive TCR sequence number, served as the measure of diversity. One minus Shannon entropy divided by the natural log of the number of unique clonotypes was used as the definition of clonality. Progression-free survival cut-offs for repertoire metrics were chosen using the Youden index of ROC curves, with analyses run in R 3.5.3. TCRdb trimmed public reads at Q25 via fastp, called clones via MiXCR and kept in-frame beta chains. Identical CDR3 protein sequences are pooled into one entry, listed with their most common genes and DNA. TCRdb, not the original authors, processed these V and J calls. The sample profile shows 10,000 to 15,000 distinct CDR3 sequences; 45% to 60% of them were found once. 20% of the sample belongs to the ten largest clones.

CDR1 and CDR2 were assigned from the germline V gene (reference sequence) as DFQATT and SNEGSKA. The CDR3 goes from the cysteine to the phenylalanine over 13 residues. This entry keeps only the CDR3 DNA: 39 bases, framed from base 1. V loses 3 bases of germline sequence and J loses 5 bases, and the interval between the two ends is 11 bases. All patients had node-negative disease on CT and PET/CT, and none had a history of other malignancies or prior chemotherapy or radiotherapy. At each of two time points, around 6 milliliters of peripheral venous blood were collected into EDTA tubes. PBMCs were isolated by Ficoll-Paque Plus density-gradient centrifugation. Samples were stored at -80°C immediately after collection until analysis.

Source: PBMCs, taken before or after stereotactic body radiation therapy (not recorded which). The sequence links TRBV20-1 to TRBJ1-5; TRBD1 is a weak D gene call, 6 bases matching. The source of this sequence is a donor over 45 with non-small cell lung cancer. At the DNA level, the sequence is TGCAGTGCTAGTACAGGGCATTATCAGCCCCAGCATTTT. Its protein reads: CSASTGHYQPQHF.